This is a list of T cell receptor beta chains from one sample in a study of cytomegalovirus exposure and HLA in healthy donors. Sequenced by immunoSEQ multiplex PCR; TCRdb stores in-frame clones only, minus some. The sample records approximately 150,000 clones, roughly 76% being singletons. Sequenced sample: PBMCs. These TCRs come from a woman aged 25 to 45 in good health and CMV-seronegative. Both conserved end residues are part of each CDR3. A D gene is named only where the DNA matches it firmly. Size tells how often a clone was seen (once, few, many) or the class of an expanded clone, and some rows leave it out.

TGTGCCAGCAGCGTAGAGGGACAGGGGGTCACTGAAGCTTTCTTT CASSVEGQGVTEAFF TRBD1 TRBJ1-1 - TRBV9
- CASSSSSSYNSPLHF - TRBJ1-6 once TRBV27
TGTGCCAGCAGTTTATGGGGAGGGAGTTCCTACGAGCAGTACTTC CASSLWGGSSYEQYF TRBD2 TRBJ2-7 - TRBV27
TGTGCCAGCAGCCCCGGGACAGGGATCCCCCACGAGCAGTACTTC CASSPGTGIPHEQYF TRBD1 TRBJ2-7 - TRBV27
TGCAGCGTTGAAGGAGGCAGGGGATCGCCTGAAGCTTTCTTT CSVEGGRGSPEAFF - TRBJ1-1 - TRBV29-1
TGTGCCAGCAGCGTAGGGGTAAAGACAGGGCCCCACTACTCTGGAAACACCATATATTTT CASSVGVKTGPHYSGNTIYF TRBD1 TRBJ1-3 - TRBV9
TGTGCCAGCAGCTCCACCGGGGGAGGCTACACCTTC CASSSTGGGYTF - TRBJ1-2 few TRBV7-8
TGCGCCAGCAGCTTCACTAGTCCCACAGATACGCAGTATTTT CASSFTSPTDTQYF - TRBJ2-3 - TRBV5-1
TGTGCCAGCAGCTTTCACGGGATCGCTCCAGATACGCAGTATTTT CASSFHGIAPDTQYF - TRBJ2-3 - TRBV5-8
TGTGCCAGCAGTGAAATGGGACAGGGTATCGGGGAGCTGTTTTTT CASSEMGQGIGELFF TRBD1 TRBJ2-2 - TRBV2
TGTGCCATCAGTGAGGAACAGGGGGCGGGTGGCTACACCTTC CAISEEQGAGGYTF TRBD1 TRBJ1-2 few TRBV10-3
TGCGCCAGCAGCTTGACTAGCGGGTCCTTCTACAATGAGCAGTTCTTC CASSLTSGSFYNEQFF TRBD2 TRBJ2-1 - TRBV5-1
TGTTCCGTAACGATGGACAGGGCCTATAACTATGGCTACACCTTC CSVTMDRAYNYGYTF TRBD1 TRBJ1-2 once TRBV7-9
TGTGCCAGCTCGCCGGCAGGGGGGACTAATGAAAAACTGTTTTTT CASSPAGGTNEKLFF TRBD1 TRBJ1-4 - TRBV18
TGTGCCAGCAGTTTAGGGAGCGGGTACACCGGGGAGCTGTTTTTT CASSLGSGYTGELFF - TRBJ2-2 - TRBV27
TGTGCCAGCAGTGAATCGCGACTAGCGGGACTCACAGATACGCAGTATTTT CASSESRLAGLTDTQYF TRBD2 TRBJ2-3 - TRBV2
TGTGCCAGCAGTGCTCAGGGGAGCTACACCTTC CASSAQGSYTF - TRBJ1-2 - TRBV2
TGTGCCAGCAGTTTCAAGACTAGCGGGAGCACCTCCTACAATGAGCAGTTCTTC CASSFKTSGSTSYNEQFF TRBD2 TRBJ2-1 - TRBV11-1
TGCGCCAGCAGCTTGGAGCCTTCCGGGAACACCTACGAGCAGTACTTC CASSLEPSGNTYEQYF - TRBJ2-7 - TRBV5-1
TGTGCCAGCAGTTGGGCCCAGGGGTCCCATCAGCCCCAGCATTTT CASSWAQGSHQPQHF - TRBJ1-5 few TRBV6-6
TGTGCCAGCAGCCCCTGGACAAATCAGCCCCAGCATTTT CASSPWTNQPQHF - TRBJ1-5 - TRBV7-2
TGTGCCAGCAGCCTGGCAGGGGGCAATCAGCCCCAGCATTTT CASSLAGGNQPQHF - TRBJ1-5 - TRBV7-2
TGTGCCAGCAGTTACCAGTCTGTGCACACTGAAGCTTTCTTT CASSYQSVHTEAFF - TRBJ1-1 - TRBV27
TGCGCCAGCAGCTTGGGAGGTGGTAGCGGGAGTCTCCAAGAGACCCAGTACTTC CASSLGGGSGSLQETQYF TRBD2 TRBJ2-5 - TRBV5-1
TGCGCCAGCACTTGGACAGCTATGAACACTGAAGCTTTCTTT CASTWTAMNTEAFF - TRBJ1-1 - TRBV10-1
TGTGCCAGCAGCGTAGACCCGACAGGGAACTACGAGCAGTACTTC CASSVDPTGNYEQYF TRBD1 TRBJ2-7 - TRBV9
TGTGCCAGCAGCCACGACAGGCCGGCGGATGAAAAACTGTTTTTT CASSHDRPADEKLFF - TRBJ1-4 - TRBV4-2
TGTGCCAGCAGCCCGGGACTCAATATCGAGCAGTACTTC CASSPGLNIEQYF - TRBJ2-7 - TRBV9
TGCGCCAGCTCCGGGACACTAAACACTGAAGCTTTCTTT CASSGTLNTEAFF - TRBJ1-1 - TRBV5-1
TGTGCCAGCAGCTCCAGACAGGGGGCGAATGGCTACACCTTC CASSSRQGANGYTF TRBD1 TRBJ1-2 - TRBV7-2
TGTGCCAGCAGCTTAGACGGAGGGGCGGTAGATACGCAGTATTTT CASSLDGGAVDTQYF - TRBJ2-3 - TRBV11-2
TGTGCCAGCAGCTTGGGTGGAGGGGGCTGGGATAATTCACCCCTCCACTTT CASSLGGGGWDNSPLHF TRBD1 TRBJ1-6 - TRBV5-5
TGTGCCAGCAGTGAAGCCAGAGGAAACACCATATATTTT CASSEARGNTIYF - TRBJ1-3 - TRBV6-1
TGCGCCAGCAGCGCCCGGGACAGCTTCCTCAGTGAAAAACTGTTTTTT CASSARDSFLSEKLFF TRBD1 TRBJ1-4 - TRBV5-1
TGTGCCAGCAGTTTCGACAGGTTGGCCTACAATGAGCAGTTCTTC CASSFDRLAYNEQFF - TRBJ2-1 - TRBV6-1
TGTGCCAGTAGTAGGCTGTTCGCGAACACCGGGGAGCTGTTTTTT CASSRLFANTGELFF - TRBJ2-2 once TRBV19
TGTGCCAGCTCACCGGTCACAGGGTCGCCCTACGAGCAGTACTTC CASSPVTGSPYEQYF - TRBJ2-7 once TRBV18
TGTGCCAGCAGTGAACTACAGGGGAGTTCCTACGAGCAGTACTTC CASSELQGSSYEQYF TRBD1 TRBJ2-7 - TRBV6-1
TGTGCCAGCAGTCCCGGGACTAGCGGGGGAGATACGCAGTATTTT CASSPGTSGGDTQYF TRBD2 TRBJ2-3 - TRBV7-9
TGTGCCAGTTGGCAGGGGACAGGGCGGGAAAAACTGTTTTTT CASWQGTGREKLFF TRBD1 TRBJ1-4 - TRBV19
TGTGCCAGTGGCCGAATCAATGAAAAACTGTTTTTT CASGRINEKLFF - TRBJ1-4 - TRBV19
TGTGCCTCGGGGGTATACACCGGGGAGCTGTTTTTT CASGVYTGELFF - TRBJ2-2 - TRBV28
TGTGCCAGCAGCTTTCCCCGGCGGCCCGGGAGGGACTACGAGCAGTACTTC CASSFPRRPGRDYEQYF TRBD2 TRBJ2-7 - TRBV7-9
TGTGCCAGTAGTATAGGGGCAGGCAATGAAAAACTGTTTTTT CASSIGAGNEKLFF - TRBJ1-4 - TRBV19
TGTGCCAGCAGCTTAGTGGCTCACACTGAAGCTTTCTTT CASSLVAHTEAFF - TRBJ1-1 - TRBV7-2
TGTGCCAGCAGCAGGACAGTTCAAGAGACCCAGTACTTC CASSRTVQETQYF - TRBJ2-5 once TRBV7-2
TGTGCCAGCAGCCCTGGGACTTTCAATAATCAGCCCCAGCATTTT CASSPGTFNNQPQHF - TRBJ1-5 - TRBV9
TGCGCCAGCAGAGGCGTCAGGGAGGCTGGGGCCAACGTCCTGACTTTC CASRGVREAGANVLTF - TRBJ2-6 - TRBV5-1
TGTGCCACTAGAGGAGGTTGGACGACTGGAAACACCATATATTTT CATRGGWTTGNTIYF - TRBJ1-3 - TRBV19
TGCGCCAGCAGCGTGGCAGGGTTAGGGACTGAAGCTTTCTTT CASSVAGLGTEAFF - TRBJ1-1 - TRBV5-1
TGTGCCAGCAGCGACAGGGATAGCAATCAGCCCCAGCATTTT CASSDRDSNQPQHF TRBD1 TRBJ1-5 few TRBV6-5
TGTGCCACCAGCAGAGGGGACAGGAACACCGGGGAGCTGTTTTTT CATSRGDRNTGELFF TRBD1 TRBJ2-2 - TRBV15
TGTGCCAGCAGCTTAAGCCCCAGGGAGAACACTGAAGCTTTCTTT CASSLSPRENTEAFF - TRBJ1-1 - TRBV7-3
TGTGCCACCAGCAGAGGACAGGGATTAGTCACAGATACGCAGTATTTT CATSRGQGLVTDTQYF TRBD1 TRBJ2-3 once TRBV15
TGTGCCAGCAGCTTGGGGGCGGCCGGGATGAACACTGAAGCTTTCTTT CASSLGAAGMNTEAFF - TRBJ1-1 few TRBV5-6
TGTGCCAGCAGCTCAAAAGAGACCCAGTACTTC CASSSKETQYF - TRBJ2-5 - TRBV7-9
TGTGCCAGCAGCTTAGGGGTCCTGGGCGGCTACACCTTC CASSLGVLGGYTF - TRBJ1-2 - TRBV7-9